These T cell receptor beta chains were read from a single sample in a study of beta chain features in type 1 diabetes. The table came from immunoSEQ multiplex PCR; TCRdb's copy has only in-frame clones and leaves some out. Seen here are 400,000 to 600,000 clones, about 32% observed once, and the top ten hold about 0.06%. Material for sequencing was naive CD4+ T cells from blood. These receptors originate from a man younger than 35 in good health. Both conserved end residues are trimmed from each CDR3.

>TRBJ2-2|12|TRBV29-1
SVGVGQGGGELF
>TRBJ2-3|13|TRBV7-2
ASSLGPGEGDTQY
>TRBJ1-5|10|TRBV29-1
SVGGGNQPQH
>TRBJ2-1|13|TRBV25-1
ASSDAGTGGDEQF
>TRBJ2-2|15|TRBV7-2
ASSLAGGQGFTGELF
>TRBJ1-1|13|TRBV5-6
ASTHLGGMNTEAF
>TRBJ2-5|13|TRBV18
ASSPGTGGEETQY
>TRBJ2-7|12|TRBV7-9
ASSWGATSYEQY
>TRBJ1-5|14|TRBV7-8
ASSFDTGQGNQPQH
>TRBJ2-7|10|TRBV29-1
SARGYAYEQY
>TRBJ1-4|12|TRBV7-9
ASSLELDRGKLF
>TRBJ2-3|13|TRBV14
ASSPTGGFRDTQY
>TRBJ2-1|13|TRBV7-2
ASSLGGLVANEQF
>TRBJ2-1|11|TRBV6-6
ASKTGRYNEQF
>TRBJ1-5|12|TRBV7-4
ASSGRGSNQPQH
>TRBJ2-1|14|TRBV7-2
ASSHSGSGSYNEQF
>TRBJ1-5|11|TRBV15
ATADRVGQPQH
>TRBJ2-5|12|TRBV10-1
ASSEPDTQETQY
>TRBJ2-7|11|TRBV7-9
ASSFSTVSEQY
>TRBJ2-3|10|TRBV15
ATSPGTDTQY